Listed here are 32 T cell receptor beta chains from one sample, sequenced in a study of cytomegalovirus exposure and HLA in healthy donors. 13 Jbeta primers and 60 Vbeta primers were used for the PCR. Produced via immunoSEQ multiplex PCR; TCRdb's table is partial and in-frame only. This sample has roughly 180,000 clones; 70% to 90% occur once, and the top ten carry about 0.77%. Source material: PBMCs. Receptors were obtained from a woman in her late teens or twenties in good health and CMV-seronegative.

The chain recombines TRBV9 with TRBJ2-7; D may be TRBD2 (6 bases). Germline CDR1 SGDLS, CDR2 YYNGEE. The CDR3 is made up of 14 amino acids. The V end was cut by 0 bases, the J end by 4 bases, with 11 bases between. CDR3 region: CASSVDQGGYEQYF. As DNA, the CDR3 is TGTGCCAGCAGCGTAGATCAGGGAGGTTACGAGCAGTACTTC.

V gene TRBV20-1 combines with J gene TRBJ2-1; D uncertain. The ends were cut back, 2 bases at V and 5 bases at J, with 4 bases in the middle. This CDR3 is 11 amino acids long. The V gene's germline CDR1 is DFQATT and CDR2 SNEGSKA (reference sequence). CDR3 nucleotides: TGCAGTGCTAGACAAAACAATGAGCAGTTCTTC. Its protein is CSARQNNEQFF.

The rearrangement joins TRBV5-4 to TRBJ1-1; unclear D gene. This CDR3 is built from 14 residues. Germline assignment: CDR1 SGHNT and CDR2 YYREEE (reference sequence). Trimming removed 2 bases at V and 5 bases at J, with 13 bases between. CDR3 coding DNA: TGTGCCAGCAGCTTAGATTCTCTCGGTACTGAAGCTTTCTTT. Translated: CASSLDSLGTEAFF.

CDR3 DNA sequence: TGTGCCAGCAGAGGGGACAGTCTGAGCTCTGGGGCCAACGTCCTGACTTTC. The encoded protein is CASRGDSLSSGANVLTF. The V gene is TRBV2, the J gene TRBJ2-6; TRBD1 matches 7 bases. Germline assignment: CDR1 SNHLY and CDR2 FYNNEI. J gave up 0 bases and V 6 bases, and 8 bases lay outside the gene matches. CDR3 length: 17 residues.

This clone was recorded only once. The V gene is TRBV6-1, the J gene TRBJ2-5, with D perhaps TRBD2 (6 bases). The J call is doubtful: the DNA matches TRBJ2-7 better. Germline V gene sequence: CDR1 MNHNS, CDR2 SASEGT. CDR3 size: 15 residues. CDR3 residues: CATALAVRGVYEQYF. CDR3 DNA sequence: TGTGCCACCGCACTAGCAGTACGAGGGGTCTACGAGCAGTACTTC.

The chain recombines TRBV5-4 with TRBJ2-3, with TRBD2 identical over 11 bases. V trimming: 3 bases; J trimming: 3 bases; junction bases outside the gene matches: 3. Germline V lookup: CDR1 SGHNT, CDR2 YYREEE (reference sequence). The CDR3 spans 15 residues. CDR3 in DNA: TGTGCCAGCAGCTACAGACTAGCGGGAACAGATACGCAGTATTTT. Translating it yields CASSYRLAGTDTQYF.

The CDR3 region has the DNA TGTGCCAGCTCACCAATGGGGGGCGAGCAGTACTTC. Translated, it gives CASSPMGGEQYF. The chain uses TRBV18 and TRBJ2-7; TRBD2 might be the D (6 bases). Germline CDR1 is KGHSH and CDR2 is LQKENI. The CDR3 sequence is 12 residues long. The V gene lost 2 bases and the J gene lost 6 bases, with 8 bases spanning the gap.

This clone was observed a single time. This chain connects TRBV4-1 to TRBJ1-5, with D tentatively TRBD1 (6 bases). CDR1 is MGHRA, CDR2 YSYEKL, per germline. With 3 bases removed from V and 6 bases from J, the gap between germline ends came to 15 bases. This CDR3 comprises 15 residues. The CDR3 sequence is CASSQADRRGQPQHF. As DNA, the CDR3 is TGCGCCAGCAGCCAGGCAGACAGGAGAGGTCAGCCCCAGCATTTT.

The V gene is TRBV19, the J gene TRBJ1-1; TRBD1 matches at 10 bases. CDR1 is LNHDA and CDR2 is SQIVND in the germline V gene (reference sequence). J gave up 1 base and V 6 bases, and 5 bases lay outside the gene matches. The length of the CDR3 is 15 residues. CDR3 DNA: TGTGCCAGTAGGCAAAGGACAGGGGGGAACACTGAAGCTTTCTTT. Its protein product is CASRQRTGGNTEAFF.

The V call is TRBV28, the J call TRBJ2-1; maybe TRBD2 (6 bases). V lost 7 bases and J 11 bases, leaving 12 bases between the germline ends. The germline CDR1 and CDR2 sequences are MDHEN and SYDVKM. CDR3 length: 11 residues. The CDR3: CASTLASQQFF. The CDR3 bases are TGTGCCAGCACCCTAGCGTCCCAGCAGTTCTTC.

CDR3 sequence reads: CASGLGQYQETQYF. CDR3 nucleotide sequence: TGTGCTAGTGGTTTGGGACAGTACCAAGAGACCCAGTACTTC. The V call is TRBV12-5, the J call TRBJ2-5, with D possibly TRBD1 on 5 matching bases. V shed 1 base and J shed 0 bases, with 6 bases lying between them. Germline V gene sequence: CDR1 LGHNT, CDR2 FRNRAP. This CDR3 has 14 residues.

The chain uses TRBV18 and TRBJ2-7; 7 bases match TRBD1. CDR3 length: 14 residues. Germline values: CDR1 KGHSH, CDR2 LQKENI. V trimming: 6 bases; J trimming: 2 bases; junction bases outside the gene matches: 7. The CDR3 nucleotides read TGTGCCAGCTCGTTACCGGGACAGACCTACGAGCAGTACTTC. It is translated as CASSLPGQTYEQYF.

The chain is built from TRBV28 and TRBJ1-5; maybe TRBD1 (6 bases). There are 14 residues in the CDR3. Germline CDR1 is MDHEN and CDR2 is SYDVKM. The V and J ends lost 6 bases and 0 bases respectively, with 9 bases between them. CDR3 coding DNA: TGTGCCAGCAGCCAAGGGGGTAGCAATCAGCCCCAGCATTTT. Its translation is CASSQGGSNQPQHF.

V is TRBV7-6 and J is TRBJ2-1, with D possibly being TRBD1 (6 bases). V shed 5 bases and J shed 8 bases, with 16 bases lying between them. CDR1 SGHVS and CDR2 FNYEAQ come from the germline V gene. CDR3 size: 14 residues. CDR3 region: CASSPLRQAHEQFF. For the CDR3, the DNA is TGTGCCAGCAGCCCCCTAAGACAGGCACATGAGCAGTTCTTC.

This chain connects TRBV18 to TRBJ2-1; 10 bases match TRBD2. Germline assignment: CDR1 KGHSH and CDR2 LQKENI. The V gene end was trimmed by 3 bases and the J gene end by 8 bases; junction bases not matched to a gene: 22. CDR3 length: 20 residues. The CDR3 region is CASSPKGAGGPLGGLDEQFF. CDR3 bases: TGTGCCAGCTCACCCAAGGGAGCGGGAGGGCCCCTCGGTGGCTTGGATGAGCAGTTCTTC.

The chain recombines TRBV7-9 with TRBJ2-3, with 8 bases identical to TRBD2. CDR3 length: 15 amino acids. From germline, CDR1 is SEHNR and CDR2 FQNEAQ (reference sequence). The V gene end was trimmed by 5 bases and the J gene end by 3 bases; junction bases not matched to a gene: 7. In nucleotides, the CDR3 is TGTGCCAGCAGCCCACGGGGGGGAGATACAGATACGCAGTATTTT. The encoded protein is CASSPRGGDTDTQYF.

V and J are TRBV21-1 and TRBJ2-7; TRBD2, the table's D call, lacks a check against the DNA. TRBV21-1 is recorded as a pseudogene. CDR3 length: 20 amino acids. CDR3: CASSKRPPGLPREISYEQYF. As DNA, the CDR3 is TGTGCCAGCAGCAAAAGGCCGCCGGGACTTCCTCGAGAAATATCCTACGAGCAGTACTTC.

The genes are TRBV28 and TRBJ2-7; 12 bases map to TRBD2. Looked up from germline, CDR1 is MDHEN and CDR2 is SYDVKM. J lost 2 bases, V lost 6 bases, and 5 bases had no gene match. This CDR3 comprises 15 residues. The CDR3 DNA follows: TGTGCCAGCAGCCCGGGACTAGCGGGCCCCTACGAGCAGTACTTC. Protein: CASSPGLAGPYEQYF.

V is TRBV5-1 and J is TRBJ2-4; D is possibly TRBD2 (6 bases). Trimming took 5 bases from V and 8 from J, leaving 17 bases between them. Germline-derived CDR1 and CDR2 are SGHRS and YFSETQ. The length of the CDR3 is 14 residues. The CDR3 nucleotides read TGCGCCAGCAGAAAGACTAGTAACGTGGACATTCAGTACTTC. Its protein product is CASRKTSNVDIQYF.

The chain links TRBV15 to TRBJ1-2; D gene ambiguous. Trimming cost V 2 bases and J 8 bases, with 12 bases left between them. This CDR3 has 13 amino acids. Germline V gene sequence: CDR1 LNHNV, CDR2 YYDKDF (reference sequence). CDR3: CATSRLETRGYTF. In DNA form, the CDR3 reads TGTGCCACCAGCAGATTAGAAACGAGGGGCTACACCTTC.

This clone was counted a few times. The chain couples TRBV28 to TRBJ2-6; 7 nucleotides agree with TRBD1. V lost 8 bases, J lost 2 bases, and 6 bases stayed unmatched. The CDR3 totals 15 residues. CDR1 and CDR2 (germline): MDHEN, SYDVKM. The CDR3 protein is CASRYRGAGANVLTF. For the CDR3, the DNA is TGTGCCAGCCGATACAGGGGAGCTGGGGCCAACGTCCTGACTTTC.

The chain recombines TRBV4-3 with TRBJ2-7, with a tentative D call TRBD2 (6 bases). The germline V and J ends were trimmed by 4 bases and 3 bases, with 13 bases remaining between them. This CDR3 is 14 amino acids long. CDR1 and CDR2 from the germline V gene are LGHNA and YSLEER. CDR3 amino acids: CASSRRLVFYEQYF. The DNA for the CDR3 is TGCGCCAGCAGCCGCAGACTAGTTTTCTACGAGCAGTACTTC.

The CDR3 sequence: CASSYGGRAYEQYF. CDR3 nucleotides: TGTGCCAGCAGTTATGGCGGGAGGGCCTACGAGCAGTACTTC. The V gene is TRBV28, the J gene TRBJ2-7; 9 nucleotides agree with TRBD2. The length of the CDR3 is 14 residues. V was pared by 4 bases and J by 2 bases, with 3 bases of the junction left unmatched. The germline CDR1 and CDR2 sequences are MDHEN and SYDVKM.

The chain carries TRBV4-3 and TRBJ1-1; 7 nucleotides match TRBD1. The V and J ends lost 3 bases and 2 bases, in that order; junction bases with no gene match: 6. Germline CDR1 is LGHNA and CDR2 is YSLEER. There are 15 residues in the CDR3. In nucleotides, the CDR3 is TGCGCCAGCAGCCAGGCCTACAGGGGCAACACTGAAGCTTTCTTT. Its translation: CASSQAYRGNTEAFF.

This clone was seen only a few times. J is TRBJ2-3 and V is TRBV5-1, with 8 bases identical to TRBD2. The CDR3 runs to 13 residues. The ends lost 6 bases at V and 1 base at J; junction bases unmatched: 1. Germline CDR1 reads SGHRS; CDR2 reads YFSETQ. DNA of the CDR3: TGCGCCAGCAATAGCGGGGGCACAGATACGCAGTATTTT. Its translation is CASNSGGTDTQYF.

This chain links TRBV10-3 with TRBJ2-1; TRBD2 aligns across 10 bases. The CDR3 consists of 19 residues. V lost 4 bases and J lost 2; bases outside the gene matches: 14. Germline V lookup: CDR1 ENHRY, CDR2 SYGVKD. CDR3 nucleotides: TGTGCCATCAGTGTCCCCCTAGGGAGTAGCGGGAGGACCTACAATGAGCAGTTCTTC. Amino acids: CAISVPLGSSGRTYNEQFF.

This clone was found a few times. The chain combines TRBV7-2 with TRBJ2-7; the match to TRBD2 covers 12 bases. The CDR3 is 15 residues long. Unmatched junction bases numbered 9, after V lost 4 bases and J lost 8 bases. Germline values: CDR1 SGHTA, CDR2 FQGNSA. The CDR3 sequence is CASSSSGLAGIKQYF. CDR3 DNA sequence: TGTGCCAGCAGCTCCTCCGGACTAGCGGGAATCAAGCAGTACTTC.

This clone was seen a few times. The V and J genes are TRBV21-1 and TRBJ2-7; the D call in the table, TRBD1, was not verified against the DNA. TRBV21-1 is assigned pseudogene status. The CDR3 spans 18 residues. This chain's CDR3 is CASSKSAPTGESTYEQYF. The CDR3 region has the DNA TGTGCCAGCAGCAAAAGCGCTCCAACAGGGGAATCTACCTACGAGCAGTACTTC.

V usage is TRBV27 and J usage is TRBJ1-5, with D possibly being TRBD1 (6 bases). The CDR3 contains 15 residues. The V end lost 2 bases, the J end lost 10 bases, and 18 bases lay between the germline ends. Per germline, CDR1 MNHEY and CDR2 SMNVEV (reference sequence). DNA of the CDR3: TGTGCCAGCAGTTTACTAGGACAGACTCAAGGACCCCAGCATTTT. It codes for CASSLLGQTQGPQHF.

V is TRBV19 and J is TRBJ1-5; possible D gene TRBD1, 6 bases. This CDR3 has 16 residues. Trimming took 3 bases from V and 5 from J, leaving 17 bases between them. Germline-derived CDR1 and CDR2 are LNHDA and SQIVND (reference sequence). In nucleotides, the CDR3 is TGTGCCAGTAGTATGGGGGCGGGGACTAACTATCAGCCCCAGCATTTT. It translates to CASSMGAGTNYQPQHF.

This clone was seen only once. The chain links TRBV2 to TRBJ2-7, with D tentatively TRBD1 (6 bases). Trimming removed 5 bases at V and 0 bases at J, with 14 bases between. The CDR3 totals 15 residues. Germline values: CDR1 SNHLY, CDR2 FYNNEI. The CDR3 sequence: CASSLALGGSYEQYF. In nucleotides, the CDR3 is TGTGCCAGCAGTTTAGCTCTAGGGGGCTCCTACGAGCAGTACTTC.

V is TRBV10-3 and J is TRBJ1-3; D is unclear. The CDR3 consists of 12 residues. Trimming removed 0 bases from V and 5 bases from J, with 2 bases in between. Germline-derived CDR1 and CDR2 are ENHRY and SYGVKD. This chain's CDR3 is CAISESRNTIYF. The DNA of the CDR3 is TGTGCCATCAGTGAGTCCAGAAACACCATATATTTT.